These T cell receptor beta chains were read from a single sample in a study of radiotherapy plus CTLA-4 blockade in lung cancer. Sequencing used immunoSEQ multiplex PCR; TCRdb keeps in-frame clones, though not all of them. The sample holds tens of thousands of clones, approximately 70% seen once. The specimen comprised peripheral blood, sampled from a patient treated with radiotherapy plus ipilimumab. These receptors were collected from a human donor with non-small cell lung cancer whose response to radiotherapy plus ipilimumab could not be evaluated. Each CDR3 is given with its conserved first and last residue. D genes are given only for firm matches. Clone size appears in some rows only: once, few, many, or a class for an expanded clone.

>.|TRBV6-1|TRBD1|TRBJ1-2
CASSPPGGRFGYTF
TGTGCCAGCAGTCCCCCAGGGGGGCGCTTTGGCTACACCTTC
>.|TRBV11-2|.|TRBJ2-3
CASSLDWGRMIDTQYF
TGTGCCAGCAGCTTAGATTGGGGGCGCATGATCGATACGCAGTATTTT
>.|TRBV5-5|.|TRBJ2-7
CASSSNAGTGLEQYF
TGTGCCAGCAGCTCGAACGCCGGAACAGGGCTCGAGCAGTACTTC
>.|TRBV7-9|TRBD1|TRBJ1-1
CASDRGSEAFF
TGTGCCAGCGACAGGGGGTCCGAAGCTTTCTTT
>.|TRBV7-9|TRBD1|TRBJ2-1
CASSPPTGGSYNEQFF
TGTGCCAGCAGCCCCCCAACAGGGGGGTCCTACAATGAGCAGTTCTTC
>.|TRBV12-5|TRBD1|TRBJ2-7
CASGLVLTGRGNEQYF
TGTGCTAGTGGTTTGGTACTGACGGGCAGGGGGAACGAGCAGTACTTC
>.|TRBV4-3|TRBD2|TRBJ2-3
CASSQVSGGADTQYF
TGCGCCAGCAGCCAAGTCTCGGGAGGAGCAGATACGCAGTATTTT
>.|TRBV30|.|TRBJ1-1
CAWVPQDFMNTEAFF
TGTGCCTGGGTCCCTCAGGACTTTATGAACACTGAAGCTTTCTTT
>.|TRBV9|TRBD2|TRBJ2-1
CASNRLAGGPDNEQFF
TGTGCCAGCAACAGACTAGCGGGAGGGCCGGACAATGAGCAGTTCTTC
>.|TRBV6-1|TRBD1|TRBJ2-3
CASSGRGQGDGSTDTQYF
TGTGCCAGCAGTGGAAGGGGACAGGGGGACGGCAGCACAGATACGCAGTATTTT
>.|TRBV7-9|TRBD2|TRBJ2-7
CASSPHFSGSEQYF
TGTGCCAGCAGCCCCCATTTTAGCGGGAGCGAGCAGTACTTC
>few|TRBV18|TRBD1|TRBJ1-1
CASSPDRGDLMNTEAFF
TGTGCCAGCTCACCGGACAGGGGAGACCTAATGAACACTGAAGCTTTCTTT
>.|TRBV28|.|TRBJ1-4
CASSLLSSTNEKLFF
TGTGCCAGCAGTTTATTGAGTAGTACTAATGAAAAACTGTTTTTT
>many|TRBV10-1|TRBD1|TRBJ2-7
CASSLPGQGSNEQYF
TGCGCCAGCAGTCTACCTGGACAGGGCTCCAACGAGCAGTACTTC
>few|TRBV5-4|TRBD1|TRBJ2-5
CASSFRQGIQETQYF
TGTGCCAGCAGCTTTCGACAGGGGATTCAAGAGACCCAGTACTTC
>.|TRBV7-2|.|TRBJ1-5
CASSWGPGDNQPQHF
TGTGCCAGCAGCTGGGGGCCAGGGGACAATCAGCCCCAGCATTTT